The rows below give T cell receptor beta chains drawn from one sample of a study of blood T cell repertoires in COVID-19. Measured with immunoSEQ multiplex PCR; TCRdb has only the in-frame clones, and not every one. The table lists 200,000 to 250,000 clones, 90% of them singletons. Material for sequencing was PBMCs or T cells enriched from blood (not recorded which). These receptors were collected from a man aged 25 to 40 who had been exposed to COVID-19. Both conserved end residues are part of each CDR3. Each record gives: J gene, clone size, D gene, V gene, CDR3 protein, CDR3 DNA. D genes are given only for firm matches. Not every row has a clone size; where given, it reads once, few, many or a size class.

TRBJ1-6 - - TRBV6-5 CASLEGGSPLHF TGTGCCAGCTTAGAAGGGGGATCACCCCTCCACTTT
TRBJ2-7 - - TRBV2 CASSETVGTANEQYF TGTGCCAGCAGTGAAACGGTGGGCACCGCCAACGAGCAGTACTTC
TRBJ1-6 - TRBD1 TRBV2 CASRPGQGGSPLHF TGTGCCAGCAGGCCGGGACAGGGGGGATCACCCCTCCACTTT
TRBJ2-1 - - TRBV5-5 CASSFWRGDNEQFF TGTGCCAGCAGCTTCTGGCGGGGAGACAATGAGCAGTTCTTC
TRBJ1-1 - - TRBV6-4 CASSEQGEGNTEAFF TGTGCCAGCAGTGAACAGGGCGAGGGGAACACTGAAGCTTTCTTT
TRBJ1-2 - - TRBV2 CASSKTSGGSAGYTF TGTGCCAGCAGTAAGACGAGTGGGGGCTCGGCTGGCTACACCTTC
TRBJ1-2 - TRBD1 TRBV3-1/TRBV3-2 CASSLQGADGYTF TGTGCCAGCAGTCTACAGGGGGCAGATGGCTACACCTTC
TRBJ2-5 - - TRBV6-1 CASRGIQGETQYF TGTGCCAGCAGGGGGATCCAGGGAGAGACCCAGTACTTC
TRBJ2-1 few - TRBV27 CASSSLGGNEQFF TGTGCCAGCAGTTCACTGGGGGGCAATGAGCAGTTCTTC
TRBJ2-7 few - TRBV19 CASQLQGGDEQYF TGTGCCAGCCAGTTGCAGGGAGGAGACGAGCAGTACTTC
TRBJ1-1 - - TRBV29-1 CSVERVSGEAFF TGCAGCGTTGAACGGGTTTCTGGGGAGGCTTTCTTT
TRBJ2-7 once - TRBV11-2 CASSLHRERVYEQYF TGTGCCAGCAGCTTACACAGGGAGAGGGTCTACGAGCAGTACTTC
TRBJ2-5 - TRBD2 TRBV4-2 CASSQGRTSGETQYF TGTGCCAGCAGCCAAGGGAGGACTAGCGGTGAGACCCAGTACTTC
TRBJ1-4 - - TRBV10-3 CATATEGLRNEKLFF TGTGCCACCGCGACTGAGGGACTAAGGAATGAAAAACTGTTTTTT
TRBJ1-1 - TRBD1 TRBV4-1 CASSQDRDRDTEAFF TGCGCCAGCAGCCAAGATCGGGACAGGGACACTGAAGCTTTCTTT